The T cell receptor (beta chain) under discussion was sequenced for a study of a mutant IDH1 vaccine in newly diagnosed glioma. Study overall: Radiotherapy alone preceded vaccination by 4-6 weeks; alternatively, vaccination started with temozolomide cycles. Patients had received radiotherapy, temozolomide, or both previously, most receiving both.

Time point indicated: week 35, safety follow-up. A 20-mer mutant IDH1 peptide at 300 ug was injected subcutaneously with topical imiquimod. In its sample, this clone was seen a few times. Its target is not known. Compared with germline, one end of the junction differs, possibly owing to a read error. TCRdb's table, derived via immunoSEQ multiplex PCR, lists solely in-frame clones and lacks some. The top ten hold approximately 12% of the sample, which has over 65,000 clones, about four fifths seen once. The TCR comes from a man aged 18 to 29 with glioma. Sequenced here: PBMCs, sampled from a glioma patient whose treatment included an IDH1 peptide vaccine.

Here the CDR3 DNA reads TGTGCCAGCAGTTACGGTCACACCGAAGCTTTCTTT. It codes for CASSYGHTEAFF. The V and J genes are TRBV6-6 and TRBJ1-1; D ambiguous. The germline V gene encodes CDR1 MNHNY and CDR2 SVGAGI (reference sequence). The CDR3 spans 12 residues.